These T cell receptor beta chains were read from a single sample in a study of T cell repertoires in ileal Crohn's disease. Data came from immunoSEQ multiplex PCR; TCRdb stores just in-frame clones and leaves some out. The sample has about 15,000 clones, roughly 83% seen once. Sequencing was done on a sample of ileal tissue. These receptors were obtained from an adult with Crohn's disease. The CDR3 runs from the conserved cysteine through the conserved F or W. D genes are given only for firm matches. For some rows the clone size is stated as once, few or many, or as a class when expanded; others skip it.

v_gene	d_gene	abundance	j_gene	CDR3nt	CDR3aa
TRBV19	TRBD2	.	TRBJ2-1	TGTGCCAGTAGTACTTCTAGCGGGGGGGCAGGGGAGCAGTTCTTC	CASSTSSGGAGEQFF
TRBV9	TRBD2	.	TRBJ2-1	TGTGCCAGCAGCCTACTAGCGGGGGTTGAGCAGTTCTTC	CASSLLAGVEQFF
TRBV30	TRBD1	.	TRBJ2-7	TGTGCCTGGAGCCCCTTAAGGTCCAGGGGGTACGAGCAGTACTTC	CAWSPLRSRGYEQYF
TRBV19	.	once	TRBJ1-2	TGTGCCAGTAGTATAGATGGCCGGCAGGGTAACTATGGCTACACCTTC	CASSIDGRQGNYGYTF
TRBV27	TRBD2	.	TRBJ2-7	TGTGCCAGCAGCAGGACTAGCGGGGCTTACGAGCAGTACTTC	CASSRTSGAYEQYF
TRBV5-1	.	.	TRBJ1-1	TGCGCCAGCAGCTTGGGCGCGGTAGACACTGAAGCTTTCTTT	CASSLGAVDTEAFF
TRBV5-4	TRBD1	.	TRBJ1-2	TGTGCCAGCAGCACCCGGACAGGCCCACTTCTCTATGGCTACACCTTC	CASSTRTGPLLYGYTF
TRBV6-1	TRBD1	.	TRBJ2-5	TGTGCCAGCAGAGCTGTGGCAGGGGGTCGCGAGACCCAGTACTTC	CASRAVAGGRETQYF
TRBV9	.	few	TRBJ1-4	TGTGCCAGCAGCCCTCAGTCTTTTAATGAAAAACTGTTTTTT	CASSPQSFNEKLFF
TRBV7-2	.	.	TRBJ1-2	TGTGCCAGCAGCTTAAAGGGAGGGGCCTTCCATCACACCTTC	CASSLKGGAFHHTF
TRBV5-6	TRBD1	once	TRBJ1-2	TGTGCCAGCAGCCCCGGGACAGTATTTTACACCTTC	CASSPGTVFYTF
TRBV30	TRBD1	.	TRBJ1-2	TGTGCCGGGCAGGGGGACGTCCTTGGCTACACCTTC	CAGQGDVLGYTF
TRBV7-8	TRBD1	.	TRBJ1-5	TGTGCCAGCAGCTTTCAGGGGGCTCAGCCCCAGCATTTT	CASSFQGAQPQHF
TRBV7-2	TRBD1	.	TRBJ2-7	TGTGCCAGCAGCCCCCACGGGACAGCCGCTGGCGAGCAGTACTTC	CASSPHGTAAGEQYF
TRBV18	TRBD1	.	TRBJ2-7	TGTGCCAGCTCACCACCATTCCGGGACAGATACTACGAGCAGTACTTC	CASSPPFRDRYYEQYF
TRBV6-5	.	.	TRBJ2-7	TGTGCCAGCAGACCCGGGGTAGAACCCTACGAGCAGTACTTC	CASRPGVEPYEQYF
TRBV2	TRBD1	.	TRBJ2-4	TGTGCCAGCAGTTACAGGGGCGCCAAAAACATTCAGTACTTC	CASSYRGAKNIQYF
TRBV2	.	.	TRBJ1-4	TGTGCCAGCAGGAGGGTCTTTGAAAAACTGTTTTTT	CASRRVFEKLFF
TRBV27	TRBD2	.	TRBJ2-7	TGTGCCAGCAGTTCCCTGACTAGCGGGAGCTCCTACGAGCAGTACTTC	CASSSLTSGSSYEQYF
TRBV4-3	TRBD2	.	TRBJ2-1	TGCGCCAGCAGCCGGGGTTCGGGGGGCAATGAGCAGTTCTTC	CASSRGSGGNEQFF
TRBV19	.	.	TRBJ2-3	TGTGCCAGTAGTCGGGTCGGGGATACGCAGTATTTT	CASSRVGDTQYF
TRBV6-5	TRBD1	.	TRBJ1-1	TGTGCCAGCAGGTCAGGGGGCGAGGGCACTGAAGCTTTCTTT	CASRSGGEGTEAFF
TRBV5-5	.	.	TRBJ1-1	TGTGCCAGCAGCGTGAGCCTGAACACTGAAGCTTTCTTT	CASSVSLNTEAFF
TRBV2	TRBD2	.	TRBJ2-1	TGTGCCAGCACCGCCGGACTAGATCGGCTGTTCTTC	CASTAGLDRLFF
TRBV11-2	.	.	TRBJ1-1	TGTGCCAGCAGCTTAGGGCAGACTGAAGCTTTCTTT	CASSLGQTEAFF
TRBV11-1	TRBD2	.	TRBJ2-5	TGTGCCAGCAGCCGCCTCCGAGGCGGGGGGCAAGAGACCCAGTACTTC	CASSRLRGGGQETQYF
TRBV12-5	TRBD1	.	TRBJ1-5	TGTGCTAGTGGTTATTCCCCCGGGACAGGGGGCCTTCAGCCCCAGCATTTT	CASGYSPGTGGLQPQHF
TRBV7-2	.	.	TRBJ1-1	TGTGCCAGCAGCGGAACCAGGGTAAGCACTGAAGCTTTCTTT	CASSGTRVSTEAFF
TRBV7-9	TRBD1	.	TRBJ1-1	TGTGCCAGCAGCTTATATCAGGGACAGGGAAACACTGAAGCTTTCTTT	CASSLYQGQGNTEAFF
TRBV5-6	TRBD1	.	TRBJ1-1	TGTGCCAGCAGCGTGGGGTGGGGGACAGGGGAAGTTGAAGCTTTCTTT	CASSVGWGTGEVEAFF
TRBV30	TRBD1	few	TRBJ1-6	TGTGCCTGGACTCGACAGGGCCTAGAACCCCTCCACTTT	CAWTRQGLEPLHF
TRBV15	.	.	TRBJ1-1	TGTGCCACCAGCAGAAGGGGGAACACTGAAGCTTTCTTT	CATSRRGNTEAFF
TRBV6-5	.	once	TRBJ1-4	TGTGCCAGCAGTTATGGGGCCCTTAATGAAAAACTGTTTTTT	CASSYGALNEKLFF
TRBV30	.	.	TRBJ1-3	TGTGCCTGGAGTGTACGAGTGGTCTCTGGAAACACCATATATTTT	CAWSVRVVSGNTIYF
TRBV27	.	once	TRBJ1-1	TGTGCCAGCAGACCTCAGGGCGGCACTGAAGCTTTCTTT	CASRPQGGTEAFF
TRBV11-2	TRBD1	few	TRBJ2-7	TGTGCCAGCTCCCCCTTCGGGACAGGGGTCTACGAGCAGTACTTC	CASSPFGTGVYEQYF
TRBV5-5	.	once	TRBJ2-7	TGTGCCAGCAGCTTGGCGGAGGTGAGCTCCTACGAGCAGTACTTC	CASSLAEVSSYEQYF
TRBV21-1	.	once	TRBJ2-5	TGTGCCAGCAGCAAAGCGCTGACTAGTGAAGAGACCCAGTACTTC	CASSKALTSEETQYF
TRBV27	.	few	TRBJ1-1	TGTGCCAGCAGTTTGAGTAGGGGCGTCACTGAAGCTTTCTTT	CASSLSRGVTEAFF
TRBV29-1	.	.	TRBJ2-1	TGCAGCGTTGAAGAACAACCCGCCGGCGGCAATGAGCAGTTCTTC	CSVEEQPAGGNEQFF
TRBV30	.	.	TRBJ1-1	TGTGCCTGGAGTCGGCAGGGAGGTAAATCCGAAGCTTTCTTT	CAWSRQGGKSEAFF
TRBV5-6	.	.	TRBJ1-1	TGTGCCAGCAGCTTGGGACGGGTCTTGGGCACTGAAGCTTTCTTT	CASSLGRVLGTEAFF
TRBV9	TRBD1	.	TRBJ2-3	TGTGCCAGCAGCGTGACGGGACAGATTACAGATACGCAGTATTTT	CASSVTGQITDTQYF
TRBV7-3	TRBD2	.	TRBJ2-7	TGTGCCAGCAGCTTGGGCGGGGGGGCCTACGAGCAGTACTTC	CASSLGGGAYEQYF
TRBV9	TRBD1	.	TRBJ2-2	TGTGCCAGCAGCCGGGACAGTCACACCGGGGAGCTGTTTTTT	CASSRDSHTGELFF